The next 10 T cell receptor beta chains were all read from a single sample in a study of T cells in Graves' hyperthyroidism and ophthalmopathy. Using RNA transcripts as the source, TCR beta CDR3 regions were amplified. The HTBI set primed first-round TCR CDR3 RT-PCR. From the multiplex PCR reads, TCRdb called clonotypes with MiXCR, one entry per CDR3 protein. There are around 500,000 distinct CDR3 sequences in the sample; 15% to 20% occur only once, and around 28% lies in the top ten. The specimen was blood. Source of these receptors: a woman aged 25 to 39 with Graves' ophthalmopathy.

This clonotype turned up a few times. The chain couples TRBV6-2 or TRBV6-3 to TRBJ2-2; D is perhaps TRBD2 (6 bases). V lost 5 bases, J lost 5 bases, and 9 bases lay in between. The CDR3 consists of 13 residues. The germline V gene encodes CDR1 MNHEY and CDR2 SVGEGT. The CDR3 loop reads CASSTRETGELFF. CDR3 coding DNA: TGTGCCAGCAGTACCCGGGAGACCGGGGAGCTGTTTTTT.

In its sample, this clonotype was seen a few times. The chain is built from TRBV7-3 and TRBJ2-2, with a weak D call TRBD2 (5 bases). In germline, CDR1 is SGHTA, CDR2 FQGTGA. The CDR3 has 14 residues. V gave up 5 bases and J gave up 6 bases, with 13 bases separating them. The CDR3 region is CASSPRGRAGELFF. The CDR3 nucleotides read TGTGCCAGCAGCCCCCGGGGAAGGGCCGGGGAGCTGTTTTTT. Full variable domain (rest looked up from reference TRBV7-3 and TRBJ2-2): GAGVSQTPSNKVTEKGKYVELRCDPISGHTALYWYRQSLGQGPEFLIYFQGTGAADDSGLPNDRFFAVRPEGSVSTLKIQRTERGDSAVYLCASSPRGRAGELFFGEGSRLTVL.

The rearrangement uses TRBV7-6 and TRBJ2-7; perhaps TRBD2 as D (5 bases). Germline CDR1 and CDR2: SGHVS and FNYEAQ. The CDR3 is 17 residues long. The germline V and J ends were trimmed by 5 bases and 3 bases, with 23 bases remaining between them. The CDR3 here is CASSPPPSSLNFYEQYF. CDR3 sequence (DNA): TGTGCCAGCAGCCCCCCCCCCTCTAGCCTTAACTTCTACGAGCAGTACTTC.

This clonotype was detected many times. The gene calls are TRBV27 and TRBJ2-7; D call uncertain. The germline V gene encodes CDR1 MNHEY and CDR2 SMNVEV (reference sequence). The CDR3 contains 14 residues. Trimming shortened V by 2 bases and J by 1 base, and 9 bases separated the two germline ends. The CDR3 loop is CASSLNFLSYEQYF. CDR3 nucleotides: TGTGCCAGCAGTTTAAACTTCCTTTCCTACGAGCAGTACTTC.

This clonotype was recorded at least ten times. The rearrangement links TRBV28 to TRBJ2-7; TRBD2 aligns across 10 bases. The V and J ends lost 8 bases and 3 bases, in that order; junction bases with no gene match: 4. The germline CDR1 and CDR2 sequences are MDHEN and SYDVKM. This CDR3 spans 13 amino acids. The CDR3 DNA sequence: TGTGCCAGCTGTGCTAGCGGGAGCTACGAGCAGTACTTC. This gives the protein CASCASGSYEQYF.

This clonotype was detected ten times or more. The J gene is TRBJ2-7, the V gene TRBV30, with a tentative D call TRBD1 (5 bases). V gave up 2 bases and J gave up 0 bases, with 8 bases separating them. The CDR3 totals 13 residues. Germline V gene data show CDR1 as GTSNPN and CDR2 as SVGIG (reference sequence). CDR3 loop: CAWSRQSSYEQYF. The CDR3 DNA reads TGTGCCTGGAGTCGACAGAGCTCCTACGAGCAGTACTTC. Looking up the rest from reference TRBV30 and TRBJ2-7 gives the full variable domain: SQTIHQWPATLVQPVGSPLSLECTVEGTSNPNLYWYRQAAGRGLQLLFYSVGIGQISSEVPQNLSASRPQDRQFILSSKKLLLSDSGFYLCAWSRQSSYEQYFGPGTRLTVT.

This clonotype was found many times. The CDR3 DNA sequence: TGCAGTGCTAGAGGCCTTAGAGCGGGAAATACGCAGTATTTT. Its translation is CSARGLRAGNTQYF. The chain employs TRBV20-1 and TRBJ2-3; 7 bases align to TRBD2. V dropped 1 base and J dropped 7; count of bases not matched to a gene: 8. Per germline, CDR1 DFQATT and CDR2 SNEGSKA (reference sequence). The CDR3 spans 14 residues.

This clonotype was seen only a few times. This chain links TRBV7-2 with TRBJ2-7; TRBD1 matches at 8 bases. The CDR3 covers 15 residues. Germline V gene data show CDR1 as SGHTA and CDR2 as FQGNSA. With 5 bases clipped from V and 4 bases from J, the junction kept 10 bases outside the gene matches. The CDR3 is CASSPDRESLYEQYF. DNA of the CDR3: TGTGCCAGCAGCCCGGACAGGGAAAGCCTATACGAGCAGTACTTC.

The sample holds many counts of this clonotype. The chain couples TRBV6-1 to TRBJ2-1, with no clear D. CDR3 size: 13 residues. Germline V gene sequence: CDR1 MNHNS, CDR2 SASEGT. Trimming removed 6 bases from V and 7 bases from J, with 13 bases in between. CDR3 loop: CASSRTRSNEQFF. The CDR3 nucleotides are TGTGCCAGCAGCCGTACCCGATCGAATGAGCAGTTCTTC.

The rearrangement joins TRBV19 to TRBJ1-5, with a weak D call TRBD1 (5 bases). Germline V gene lookup returns CDR1 LNHDA and CDR2 SQIVND (reference sequence). The CDR3 is 14 residues long. The V end was cut by 5 bases, the J end by 8 bases, with 16 bases between. CDR3 amino acids: CASSASGWEKPQHF. The DNA of the CDR3 is TGTGCCAGTAGTGCTTCAGGGTGGGAGAAGCCCCAGCATTTT.